What follows are 14 T cell receptor beta chains derived from one specimen sequenced in a study of regulatory and conventional T cells in RAG deficiency. Data came from immunoSEQ multiplex PCR; TCRdb stores just in-frame clones and leaves some out. The sample has more than 5,500 clones, more than 75% seen once; the top ten hold 9.5% to 15%. This same sample was also part of a study on regulatory T cells. As that report states: Primers: 52 TRBV forward and 13 TRBJ reverse.

The material sequenced was CD8+ T cells sorted from blood. These receptors originate from a human donor in good health.

To note about this clone: This sample includes further DNA sequences coding for the same CDR3. V is TRBV4-1 and J is TRBJ2-5; 7 bases line up with TRBD2. The CDR3 contains 15 residues. Looked up from germline, CDR1 is MGHRA and CDR2 is YSYEKL. J was trimmed by 1 base and V by 1 base; bases with no gene match: 3. CDR3: CASSQGRGFQETQYF. DNA for the CDR3: TGCGCCAGCAGCCAAGGGCGGGGGTTCCAAGAGACCCAGTACTTC.

The chain couples TRBV6-6 to TRBJ2-5; D ambiguous. V lost 8 bases to trimming and J lost 5 bases, with 3 bases between them. The CDR3 consists of 9 residues. CDR1 is MNHNY, CDR2 SVGAGI, per germline (reference sequence). This CDR3 reads CASYETQYF. CDR3 DNA: TGTGCCAGCTACGAGACCCAGTACTTC.

The chain employs TRBV27 and TRBJ1-3; D uncertain. The germline gives CDR1 MNHEY, CDR2 SMNVEV (reference sequence). This CDR3 has 14 residues. Trimming left V 5 bases short and J 0 bases short, with 8 bases between. DNA for the CDR3: TGTGCCAGCAGTCCGACTAGCTCTGGAAACACCATATATTTT. This codes for CASSPTSSGNTIYF.

The V and J genes are TRBV7-6 and TRBJ1-4; the D gene is possibly TRBD1 (5 bases). V gave up 2 bases and J gave up 8 bases, with 15 bases separating them. The CDR3 has 15 amino acids. The germline V gene has CDR1 SGHVS and CDR2 FNYEAQ. The CDR3 is CASSLIGTQREKLFF. CDR3 DNA sequence: TGTGCCAGCAGCTTAATCGGGACCCAGAGGGAAAAACTGTTTTTT.

The V gene is TRBV28, the J gene TRBJ1-2; 11 bases match TRBD1. With 2 bases clipped from V and 8 bases from J, the junction kept 13 bases outside the gene matches. The CDR3 totals 17 residues. Germline-derived CDR1 and CDR2 are MDHEN and SYDVKM. This CDR3 is CASSLIGFGDRGGGYTF. The CDR3 DNA is TGTGCCAGCAGTTTAATTGGGTTCGGGGACAGGGGGGGCGGCTACACCTTC.

This clone is large (0.1 to 1%). J is TRBJ1-4 and V is TRBV18; D not resolved. The CDR3 has 14 amino acids. Germline V CDR1 and CDR2: KGHSH, LQKENI. V was clipped by 3 bases and J by 0 bases, with 5 bases between them. The CDR3 here is CASSPGATNEKLFF. In nucleotides, the CDR3 is TGTGCCAGCTCACCCGGTGCAACTAATGAAAAACTGTTTTTT.

This clone was observed once. V and J are TRBV2 and TRBJ2-7; 8 bases line up with TRBD2. The V gene end was trimmed by 1 base and the J gene end by 3 bases; junction bases not matched to a gene: 5. This CDR3 has 15 residues. Germline-derived CDR1 and CDR2 are SNHLY and FYNNEI. CDR3: CASSEELAEIYEQYF. The CDR3 nucleotides are TGTGCCAGCAGTGAAGAACTAGCGGAAATCTACGAGCAGTACTTC.

The J gene is TRBJ2-3, the V gene TRBV30; 9 bases align to TRBD2. The ends lost 0 bases at V and 1 base at J; junction bases unmatched: 2. Germline values: CDR1 GTSNPN, CDR2 SVGIG (reference sequence). The CDR3 consists of 15 residues. CDR3 in DNA: TGTGCCTGGAGTGTCGCTAGCGGGGGCACAGATACGCAGTATTTT. Amino acids: CAWSVASGGTDTQYF.

The chain is built from TRBV9 and TRBJ1-5; tentatively, D is TRBD1 (6 bases). The V end lost 0 bases, the J end lost 2 bases, and 12 bases lay between the germline ends. This CDR3 is 16 amino acids long. Germline CDR1 and CDR2: SGDLS and YYNGEE. CDR3 in DNA: TGTGCCAGCAGCGTAGGGGCAGGGGCAGGCAATCAGCCCCAGCATTTT. Translating it yields CASSVGAGAGNQPQHF.

The chain uses TRBV6-5 and TRBJ2-7; a weak D match, TRBD2 (5 bases). The CDR3 sequence is 15 residues long. Germline lookup yields CDR1 MNHEY and CDR2 SVGAGI. V was clipped by 2 bases and J by 3 bases, with 14 bases between them. CDR3 sequence: CASSYEMRAHYEQYF. The CDR3 DNA sequence: TGTGCCAGCAGTTACGAGATGAGGGCTCACTACGAGCAGTACTTC.

The V and J genes are TRBV2 and TRBJ2-7; maybe TRBD2 (7 bases). The CDR3 consists of 15 residues. Trimming stripped 5 bases from V and 1 base from J, with 15 bases between. Looked up from germline, CDR1 is SNHLY and CDR2 is FYNNEI. The CDR3 DNA reads as TGTGCCAGCAGTCCCACGGGGGGCTCATCCTACGAGCAGTACTTC. Residues: CASSPTGGSSYEQYF.

The J gene is TRBJ2-1, the V gene TRBV6-6; D call uncertain. Germline assignment: CDR1 MNHNY and CDR2 SVGAGI (reference sequence). This CDR3 region has 13 residues. Deletions cut 3 bases from V and 6 bases from J, with 9 bases between. The CDR3: CASSYESSNEQFF. CDR3 in DNA: TGTGCCAGCAGTTATGAATCTTCCAATGAGCAGTTCTTC.

The J gene is TRBJ2-5, the V gene TRBV5-6, with D possibly being TRBD1 or TRBD2 (5 bases each). Trimming stripped 1 base from V and 5 bases from J, with 15 bases between. The CDR3 contains 15 residues. Germline values: CDR1 SGHDT, CDR2 YYEEEE. The CDR3 sequence: CASSLYRDVGETQYF. The CDR3 nucleotides read TGTGCCAGCAGCTTGTATAGGGACGTCGGGGAGACCCAGTACTTC.

The rearrangement uses TRBV30 and TRBJ1-1, with D possibly being TRBD1 (6 bases). The V gene's germline CDR1 is GTSNPN and CDR2 SVGIG (reference sequence). V lost 6 bases and J lost 1, with 9 bases in between. The CDR3 totals 12 residues. CDR3 loop: CACATGNTEAFF. In DNA, the CDR3 is TGTGCCTGCGCGACAGGGAACACTGAAGCTTTCTTT. The full variable domain, with the rest looked up from reference TRBV30 and TRBJ1-1, is SQTIHQWPATLVQPVGSPLSLECTVEGTSNPNLYWYRQAAGRGLQLLFYSVGIGQISSEVPQNLSASRPQDRQFILSSKKLLLSDSGFYLCACATGNTEAFFGQGTRLTVV.